Listed here is a single TCR beta chain. This record comes from a study of blood T cell repertoires in COVID-19. Germline-derived CDR1 and CDR2 are SGDLS and YYNGEE. The CDR3 is 14 residues long. The germline V and J ends were trimmed by 2 bases and 5 bases, with 13 bases remaining between them. Sequencing was performed with immunoSEQ multiplex PCR; in TCRdb, only in-frame clones are kept and a portion is missing. Found here are a few hundred thousand clones, around 84% of them singletons; the top ten hold 15% to 20%. The TCR sequence derives from a woman older than 75 with active or convalescent COVID-19. The sequenced sample was peripheral blood. This rearrangement joins TRBV9 to TRBJ2-5, with D maybe TRBD2 (6 bases). In DNA, the CDR3 is TGTGCCAGCAGCGTCCGAGAGGCGGGGGAGACCCAGTACTTC. This sequence encodes CASSVREAGETQYF. The full variable domain, rest sourced from reference TRBV9 and TRBJ2-5, is DSGVTQTPKHLITATGQRVTLRCSPRSGDLSVYWYQQSLDQGLQFLIQYYNGEERAKGNILERFSAQQFPDLHSELNLSSLELGDSALYFCASSVREAGETQYFGPGTRLLVL.